Listed below are T cell receptor beta chains from one sample, sequenced in a study of cytomegalovirus exposure and HLA in healthy donors. This table comes from immunoSEQ multiplex PCR, and its TCRdb copy is limited to in-frame clones, with some not included. The table shows 150,000 to 200,000 clones, with roughly 82% occurring only once. Sequenced: PBMCs. The origin of the receptors is a woman aged 45-65 years in good health and CMV-seropositive. Both conserved end residues are part of each CDR3. A D gene is named only where the DNA matches it firmly. The listing skips clone size in some rows; elsewhere it reads once, few, many or a size class.

J	length	V	size	D	DNA	CDR3
TRBJ1-6	15	TRBV6-4	-	-	TGTGCCCGCGACTGGGTGGGGGGGAGGGGTTCACCCCTCCACTTT	CARDWVGGRGSPLHF
TRBJ2-3	13	TRBV7-9	once	-	TGTTCCAGCAGCTTAGTCTCCACAGATACGCAGTATTTT	CSSSLVSTDTQYF
TRBJ2-2	14	TRBV4-1	few	TRBD1	TGCGCCAGCAGCTGGACAGGGGAAGAAGAGGAGCTGTTTTTT	CASSWTGEEEELFF
TRBJ2-5	17	TRBV5-1	-	TRBD1	TGCGCCAGCAGCTTGGCGGGTAGTACAGGGGCCCAAGAGACCCAGTACTTC	CASSLAGSTGAQETQYF
TRBJ2-2	15	TRBV7-9	-	-	TGTGCCAGCAGCCCCAGGGGTATAGACACCGGGGAGCTGTTTTTT	CASSPRGIDTGELFF
TRBJ2-3	16	TRBV9	-	-	TGTGCCAGCAGCGTAGGTTTCCGGGGTAGCACAGATACGCAGTATTTT	CASSVGFRGSTDTQYF
TRBJ2-3	17	TRBV7-2	-	-	TGTGCCAGCAGCCGTAAGGTGGGGGGGCCAGGCACAGATACGCAGTATTTT	CASSRKVGGPGTDTQYF
TRBJ2-7	12	TRBV6-1	-	TRBD1	TGTGCCAGCAGCGTAGAGACAGGGGAGCAGTACTTC	CASSVETGEQYF
TRBJ2-1	17	TRBV7-3	-	TRBD1	TGTGCCAGCAGCTTTCCCAGGGGGCGTTTCTCCTACAATGAGCAGTTCTTC	CASSFPRGRFSYNEQFF
TRBJ1-6	16	TRBV9	once	TRBD1	TGTGCCAGCAGCCCCCGACAGGGGTCCTATAATTCACCCCTCCACTTT	CASSPRQGSYNSPLHF